Listed below are T cell receptor beta chains from one sample, sequenced in a study of a mutant IDH1 vaccine in newly diagnosed glioma. Produced via immunoSEQ multiplex PCR; TCRdb's table is partial and in-frame only. The data hold roughly 70,000 clones, with about 86% observed a single time. This material consisted of PBMCs, taken from a glioma patient treated with radiotherapy, temozolomide or both. The receptors stem from a man between 25 and 39 years old with glioma. The CDR3 runs from the conserved cysteine through the conserved F or W. Each record gives: J gene, clone size, D gene, CDR3 length, V gene, CDR3 protein, CDR3 DNA. D genes are given only for firm matches. The size entry is marked missing in some rows and otherwise reads once, few, many or a size class.

J gene: TRBJ2-4; clone size: .; D gene: .; CDR3 length: 14; V gene: TRBV19; CDR3 protein: CASSILGRYKTQYF; CDR3 DNA: TGTGCCAGTAGTATACTTGGGCGCTATAAGACTCAGTACTTC
J gene: TRBJ2-1; clone size: .; D gene: TRBD1; CDR3 length: 15; V gene: TRBV13; CDR3 protein: CASSLPGQWDNEQFF; CDR3 DNA: TGTGCCAGCAGCTTACCGGGACAGTGGGACAATGAGCAGTTCTTC
J gene: TRBJ2-7; clone size: .; D gene: TRBD1; CDR3 length: 17; V gene: TRBV4-1; CDR3 protein: CASSQDQGQGGNGEQYF; CDR3 DNA: TGCGCCAGCAGCCAAGATCAGGGACAGGGGGGAAACGGGGAGCAGTACTTC
J gene: TRBJ2-4; clone size: .; D gene: .; CDR3 length: 15; V gene: TRBV6-6; CDR3 protein: CASQNKGRGKNIQYF; CDR3 DNA: TGTGCCAGCCAGAATAAGGGTAGAGGCAAAAACATTCAGTACTTC
J gene: TRBJ1-4; clone size: .; D gene: .; CDR3 length: 17; V gene: TRBV2; CDR3 protein: CASSEGGASPTNEKLFF; CDR3 DNA: TGTGCCAGCAGTGAAGGGGGGGCATCTCCAACTAATGAAAAACTGTTTTTT
J gene: TRBJ2-5; clone size: .; D gene: .; CDR3 length: 13; V gene: TRBV18; CDR3 protein: CASSPQGIETQYF; CDR3 DNA: TGTGCCAGCTCACCACAGGGAATCGAGACCCAGTACTTC
J gene: TRBJ1-1; clone size: .; D gene: .; CDR3 length: 12; V gene: TRBV5-6; CDR3 protein: CASSFLGTEAFF; CDR3 DNA: TGTGCCAGCAGCTTTTTGGGGACTGAAGCTTTCTTT
J gene: TRBJ1-5; clone size: .; D gene: .; CDR3 length: 13; V gene: TRBV7-9; CDR3 protein: CASSLVSDQPQHF; CDR3 DNA: TGTGCCAGCAGCTTAGTGTCGGATCAGCCCCAGCATTTT
J gene: TRBJ2-5; clone size: .; D gene: TRBD2; CDR3 length: 15; V gene: TRBV2; CDR3 protein: CASSVVAGEVETQYF; CDR3 DNA: TGTGCCAGCAGCGTAGTAGCGGGGGAAGTAGAGACCCAGTACTTC
J gene: TRBJ1-1; clone size: .; D gene: .; CDR3 length: 13; V gene: TRBV7-2; CDR3 protein: CASSLDRGTEAFF; CDR3 DNA: TGTGCCAGCAGCCTGGATAGGGGCACTGAAGCTTTCTTT
J gene: TRBJ1-1; clone size: few; D gene: .; CDR3 length: 13; V gene: TRBV19; CDR3 protein: CASSLALNTEAFF; CDR3 DNA: TGTGCCAGTAGTCTTGCCTTGAACACTGAAGCTTTCTTT
J gene: TRBJ1-1; clone size: once; D gene: TRBD1; CDR3 length: 17; V gene: TRBV4-1; CDR3 protein: CASSQDRFGQGGTEAFF; CDR3 DNA: TGCGCCAGCAGCCAAGACCGTTTTGGACAGGGTGGCACTGAAGCTTTCTTT
J gene: TRBJ2-2; clone size: .; D gene: .; CDR3 length: 17; V gene: TRBV4-1; CDR3 protein: CASSQVTGGYGTGELFF; CDR3 DNA: TGCGCCAGCAGCCAAGTTACCGGGGGATATGGCACCGGGGAGCTGTTTTTT
J gene: TRBJ2-5; clone size: once; D gene: .; CDR3 length: 16; V gene: TRBV12-5; CDR3 protein: CASGPGRNPNQETQYF; CDR3 DNA: TGTGCTAGTGGTCCCGGGAGAAACCCCAATCAAGAGACCCAGTACTTC
J gene: TRBJ1-6; clone size: .; D gene: .; CDR3 length: 16; V gene: TRBV6-5; CDR3 protein: CASSYSRSGYNSPLHF; CDR3 DNA: TGTGCCAGCAGTTACTCGAGGTCAGGGTATAATTCACCCCTCCACTTT
J gene: TRBJ1-2; clone size: .; D gene: .; CDR3 length: 15; V gene: TRBV5-6; CDR3 protein: CASSLDSRALFDYTF; CDR3 DNA: TGTGCCAGCAGCTTGGATAGCAGGGCTCTCTTCGACTACACCTTC
J gene: TRBJ1-4; clone size: .; D gene: .; CDR3 length: 13; V gene: TRBV10-3; CDR3 protein: CASRGSSNEKLFF; CDR3 DNA: TGTGCCAGCAGGGGCTCGTCTAATGAAAAACTGTTTTTT
J gene: TRBJ2-5; clone size: .; D gene: .; CDR3 length: 14; V gene: TRBV7-9; CDR3 protein: CASSLSAAEETQYF; CDR3 DNA: TGTGCCAGCAGCTTATCCGCAGCCGAAGAGACCCAGTACTTC
J gene: TRBJ1-3; clone size: .; D gene: TRBD1; CDR3 length: 19; V gene: TRBV2; CDR3 protein: CASSSRDREGGDPGNTIYF; CDR3 DNA: TGTGCCAGCAGTTCCCGGGACAGAGAAGGAGGTGACCCTGGAAACACCATATATTTT
J gene: TRBJ2-7; clone size: .; D gene: TRBD2; CDR3 length: 15; V gene: TRBV25-1; CDR3 protein: CASSEGAGGDYEQYF; CDR3 DNA: TGTGCCAGCAGTGAAGGAGCGGGGGGGGACTACGAGCAGTACTTC
J gene: TRBJ1-2; clone size: .; D gene: .; CDR3 length: 16; V gene: TRBV25-1; CDR3 protein: CASSQGHGLPNYGYTF; CDR3 DNA: TGTGCCAGCAGTCAGGGACACGGATTACCTAACTATGGCTACACCTTC
J gene: TRBJ2-7; clone size: .; D gene: .; CDR3 length: 18; V gene: TRBV6-1; CDR3 protein: CASSEAPHTPGHGYEQYF; CDR3 DNA: TGTGCCAGCAGTGAAGCCCCCCATACCCCGGGACACGGATACGAGCAGTACTTC
J gene: TRBJ2-7; clone size: .; D gene: TRBD1; CDR3 length: 13; V gene: TRBV4-1; CDR3 protein: CASPDRGDYEQYF; CDR3 DNA: TGCGCCAGCCCCGACAGGGGCGACTACGAGCAGTACTTC
J gene: TRBJ2-3; clone size: .; D gene: TRBD1; CDR3 length: 14; V gene: TRBV5-6; CDR3 protein: CASRNRGSTDTQYF; CDR3 DNA: TGTGCCAGCAGGAACAGGGGAAGCACAGATACGCAGTATTTT
J gene: TRBJ2-7; clone size: .; D gene: .; CDR3 length: 14; V gene: TRBV27; CDR3 protein: CASSPGGVRNEQYF; CDR3 DNA: TGTGCCAGCAGTCCAGGAGGGGTCCGCAACGAGCAGTACTTC
J gene: TRBJ1-5; clone size: once; D gene: .; CDR3 length: 14; V gene: TRBV4-2; CDR3 protein: CASSQDSRDQPQHF; CDR3 DNA: TGTGCCAGCAGCCAAGATAGCAGGGATCAGCCCCAGCATTTT
J gene: TRBJ1-5; clone size: .; D gene: TRBD1; CDR3 length: 14; V gene: TRBV27; CDR3 protein: CASSLSRGHQPQHF; CDR3 DNA: TGTGCCAGCAGTTTATCAAGGGGGCATCAGCCCCAGCATTTT
J gene: TRBJ2-7; clone size: .; D gene: TRBD1; CDR3 length: 15; V gene: TRBV25-1; CDR3 protein: CASSDRTGSSYEQYF; CDR3 DNA: TGTGCCAGCAGCGATCGGACAGGAAGCTCTTACGAGCAGTACTTC
J gene: TRBJ2-1; clone size: .; D gene: .; CDR3 length: 16; V gene: TRBV4-1; CDR3 protein: CASSQRRGSSYNEQFF; CDR3 DNA: TGCGCCAGCAGCCAGCGCCGGGGGAGCTCCTACAATGAGCAGTTCTTC
J gene: TRBJ1-2; clone size: .; D gene: TRBD1; CDR3 length: 14; V gene: TRBV5-1; CDR3 protein: CASSLRTGVLGYTF; CDR3 DNA: TGCGCCAGCAGCTTGAGAACAGGGGTCCTGGGCTACACCTTC
J gene: TRBJ1-1; clone size: .; D gene: .; CDR3 length: 13; V gene: TRBV2; CDR3 protein: CASRQDWNTEAFF; CDR3 DNA: TGTGCCAGCAGACAAGACTGGAACACTGAAGCTTTCTTT
J gene: TRBJ2-3; clone size: .; D gene: TRBD2; CDR3 length: 16; V gene: TRBV5-4; CDR3 protein: CASSLAQRGGADTQYF; CDR3 DNA: TGTGCCAGCAGCTTGGCGCAGCGGGGGGGCGCAGATACGCAGTATTTT
J gene: TRBJ2-5; clone size: .; D gene: .; CDR3 length: 13; V gene: TRBV11-3; CDR3 protein: CASSSGQQETQYF; CDR3 DNA: TGTGCCAGCAGCTCCGGACAGCAAGAGACCCAGTACTTC
J gene: TRBJ1-5; clone size: .; D gene: TRBD1; CDR3 length: 15; V gene: TRBV19; CDR3 protein: CASSSRDRGLEPQHF; CDR3 DNA: TGTGCCAGTAGTTCCCGGGACAGGGGGCTAGAGCCCCAGCATTTT
J gene: TRBJ2-3; clone size: .; D gene: .; CDR3 length: 13; V gene: TRBV19; CDR3 protein: CASTRGYGDTQYF; CDR3 DNA: TGTGCCAGTACCCGGGGGTACGGAGATACGCAGTATTTT
J gene: TRBJ1-5; clone size: few; D gene: .; CDR3 length: 14; V gene: TRBV7-6; CDR3 protein: CASSLDSGGQPQHF; CDR3 DNA: TGTGCCAGCAGCTTGGACAGTGGGGGTCAGCCCCAGCATTTT
J gene: TRBJ1-5; clone size: .; D gene: .; CDR3 length: 15; V gene: TRBV5-8; CDR3 protein: CASSEGVNPNQPQHF; CDR3 DNA: TGTGCCAGCAGTGAGGGGGTCAACCCTAATCAGCCCCAGCATTTT
J gene: TRBJ2-7; clone size: .; D gene: .; CDR3 length: 19; V gene: TRBV21-1; CDR3 protein: CASRESGGETEWRTYEQYF; CDR3 DNA: TGTGCCAGCAGAGAAAGTGGGGGCGAAACCGAGTGGAGAACCTACGAGCAGTACTTC
J gene: TRBJ1-1; clone size: .; D gene: .; CDR3 length: 16; V gene: TRBV11-2; CDR3 protein: CASSPGGMGMNTEAFF; CDR3 DNA: TGTGCCAGCAGCCCCGGGGGGATGGGGATGAACACTGAAGCTTTCTTT
J gene: TRBJ1-4; clone size: .; D gene: TRBD1; CDR3 length: 16; V gene: TRBV18; CDR3 protein: CASSPRWDSGSEKLFF; CDR3 DNA: TGTGCCAGCTCACCTAGATGGGACAGTGGAAGTGAAAAACTGTTTTTT
J gene: TRBJ1-3; clone size: .; D gene: .; CDR3 length: 15; V gene: TRBV5-1; CDR3 protein: CASSMTRAAGNTIYF; CDR3 DNA: TGCGCCAGCAGCATGACCCGGGCGGCTGGAAACACCATATATTTT
J gene: TRBJ1-3; clone size: .; D gene: .; CDR3 length: 13; V gene: TRBV2; CDR3 protein: CASRTSSGNTIYF; CDR3 DNA: TGTGCCAGCAGGACTAGCTCTGGAAACACCATATATTTT
J gene: TRBJ1-1; clone size: .; D gene: TRBD1; CDR3 length: 15; V gene: TRBV13; CDR3 protein: CASSWDRGPNTEAFF; CDR3 DNA: TGTGCCAGCAGCTGGGACAGGGGGCCGAACACTGAAGCTTTCTTT
J gene: TRBJ2-5; clone size: once; D gene: TRBD1; CDR3 length: 16; V gene: TRBV18; CDR3 protein: CASLKPGQGSQETQYF; CDR3 DNA: TGTGCCAGCTTAAAGCCGGGACAGGGATCCCAAGAGACCCAGTACTTC
J gene: TRBJ1-3; clone size: once; D gene: .; CDR3 length: 17; V gene: TRBV2; CDR3 protein: CASRKENTGPGGNTIYF; CDR3 DNA: TGTGCCAGCAGAAAGGAGAATACAGGGCCTGGAGGAAACACCATATATTTT
J gene: TRBJ1-1; clone size: .; D gene: .; CDR3 length: 15; V gene: TRBV6-5; CDR3 protein: CASSYSSQTNTEAFF; CDR3 DNA: TGTGCCAGCAGTTACTCTTCGCAGACGAACACTGAAGCTTTCTTT
J gene: TRBJ2-3; clone size: .; D gene: .; CDR3 length: 15; V gene: TRBV19; CDR3 protein: CASSSQGGSTDTQYF; CDR3 DNA: TGTGCCAGTAGTTCCCAGGGGGGGAGCACAGATACGCAGTATTTT
J gene: TRBJ2-5; clone size: .; D gene: TRBD2; CDR3 length: 16; V gene: TRBV6-4; CDR3 protein: CASSEGLAGGQETQYF; CDR3 DNA: TGTGCCAGCAGTGAGGGACTAGCGGGCGGACAGGAGACCCAGTACTTC
J gene: TRBJ2-5; clone size: .; D gene: .; CDR3 length: 16; V gene: TRBV5-8; CDR3 protein: CASSPGETPTQETQYF; CDR3 DNA: TGTGCCAGCAGCCCCGGAGAGACCCCAACCCAAGAGACCCAGTACTTC
J gene: TRBJ1-5; clone size: .; D gene: .; CDR3 length: 13; V gene: TRBV18; CDR3 protein: CASSPTKNQPQHF; CDR3 DNA: TGTGCCAGCTCACCAACGAAGAATCAGCCCCAGCATTTT
J gene: TRBJ2-5; clone size: .; D gene: TRBD1; CDR3 length: 14; V gene: TRBV5-1; CDR3 protein: CASSLGDRQETQYF; CDR3 DNA: TGCGCCAGCAGCTTGGGGGACAGACAAGAGACCCAGTACTTC
J gene: TRBJ1-1; clone size: .; D gene: .; CDR3 length: 15; V gene: TRBV6-1; CDR3 protein: CASSESLYTGTEAFF; CDR3 DNA: TGTGCCAGCAGTGAATCGTTGTACACGGGGACTGAAGCTTTCTTT
J gene: TRBJ2-1; clone size: .; D gene: .; CDR3 length: 13; V gene: TRBV27; CDR3 protein: CASSSYRVHEQFF; CDR3 DNA: TGTGCCAGCAGTTCGTACAGGGTTCATGAGCAGTTCTTC
J gene: TRBJ2-5; clone size: .; D gene: TRBD2; CDR3 length: 19; V gene: TRBV5-6; CDR3 protein: CASSPTQIWVAGGRVTQYF; CDR3 DNA: TGTGCCAGCAGCCCCACTCAAATTTGGGTAGCGGGGGGCCGTGTGACCCAGTACTTC
J gene: TRBJ2-5; clone size: .; D gene: .; CDR3 length: 12; V gene: TRBV7-6; CDR3 protein: CASSSPALPQYF; CDR3 DNA: TGTGCCAGCAGCTCACCCGCCCTACCCCAGTACTTC
J gene: TRBJ2-1; clone size: .; D gene: .; CDR3 length: 13; V gene: TRBV28; CDR3 protein: CASSETHPNEQFF; CDR3 DNA: TGTGCCAGCAGTGAGACGCATCCCAACGAGCAGTTCTTC
J gene: TRBJ1-4; clone size: .; D gene: .; CDR3 length: 16; V gene: TRBV18; CDR3 protein: CASSPRAAGPNEKLFF; CDR3 DNA: TGTGCCAGCTCACCAAGGGCAGCCGGACCGAATGAAAAACTGTTTTTT
J gene: TRBJ2-7; clone size: .; D gene: TRBD1; CDR3 length: 18; V gene: TRBV11-2; CDR3 protein: CASSFRDSASHYSYEQYF; CDR3 DNA: TGTGCCAGCAGCTTTCGGGACAGCGCCTCACATTATTCCTACGAGCAGTACTTC
J gene: TRBJ2-1; clone size: .; D gene: TRBD2; CDR3 length: 16; V gene: TRBV12-5; CDR3 protein: CASGLAGGGPYNEQFF; CDR3 DNA: TGTGCTAGTGGTTTGGCTGGCGGGGGGCCCTACAATGAGCAGTTCTTC
J gene: TRBJ2-3; clone size: once; D gene: .; CDR3 length: 15; V gene: TRBV6-6; CDR3 protein: CASSYRGAHTDTQYF; CDR3 DNA: TGTGCCAGCAGTTACCGGGGGGCTCACACAGATACGCAGTATTTT